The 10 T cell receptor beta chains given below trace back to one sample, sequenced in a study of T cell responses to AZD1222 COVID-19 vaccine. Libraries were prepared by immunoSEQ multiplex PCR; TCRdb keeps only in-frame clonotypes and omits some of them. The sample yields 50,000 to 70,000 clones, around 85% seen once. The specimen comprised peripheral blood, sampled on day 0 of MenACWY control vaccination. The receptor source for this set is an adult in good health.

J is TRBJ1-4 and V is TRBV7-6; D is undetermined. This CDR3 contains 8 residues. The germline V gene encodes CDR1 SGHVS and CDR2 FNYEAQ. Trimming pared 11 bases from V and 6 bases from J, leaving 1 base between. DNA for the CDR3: TGTGCCCATGAAAAACTGTTTTTT. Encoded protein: CAHEKLFF.

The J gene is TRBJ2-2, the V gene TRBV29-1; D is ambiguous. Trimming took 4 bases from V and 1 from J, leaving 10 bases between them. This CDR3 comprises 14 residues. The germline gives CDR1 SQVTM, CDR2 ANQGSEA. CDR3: CSVAGRKNTGELFF. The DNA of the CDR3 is TGCAGCGTTGCTGGCAGAAAGAACACCGGGGAGCTGTTTTTT.

The CDR3: CASSFSPWTGITGELFF. Written as DNA, the CDR3 is TGTGCCAGCAGCTTCTCTCCGTGGACAGGGATCACCGGGGAGCTGTTTTTT. This chain uses TRBV7-2 with TRBJ2-2, with 8 nucleotides matching TRBD1. The CDR3 is 17 amino acids. Germline values: CDR1 SGHTA, CDR2 FQGNSA. Trimming removed 3 bases from V and 4 bases from J; junction bases left unmatched: 10.

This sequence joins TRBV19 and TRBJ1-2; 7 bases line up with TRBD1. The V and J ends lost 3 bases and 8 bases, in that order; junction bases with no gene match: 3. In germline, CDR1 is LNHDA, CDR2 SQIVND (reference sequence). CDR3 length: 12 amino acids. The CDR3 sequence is CASSMGQIGYTF. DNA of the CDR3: TGTGCCAGTAGTATGGGACAGATCGGCTACACCTTC.

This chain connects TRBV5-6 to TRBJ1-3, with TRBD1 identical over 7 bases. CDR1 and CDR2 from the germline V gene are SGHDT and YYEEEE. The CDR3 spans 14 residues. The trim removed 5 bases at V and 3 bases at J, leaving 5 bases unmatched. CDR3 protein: CASRATGIGNTIYF. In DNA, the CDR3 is TGTGCCAGCAGGGCGACAGGGATTGGAAACACCATATATTTT.

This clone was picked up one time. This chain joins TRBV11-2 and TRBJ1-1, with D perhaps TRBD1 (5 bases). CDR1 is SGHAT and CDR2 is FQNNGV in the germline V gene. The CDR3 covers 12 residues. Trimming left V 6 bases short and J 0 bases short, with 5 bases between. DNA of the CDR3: TGTGCCAGCAGGGGGGTGAACACTGAAGCTTTCTTT. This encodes CASRGVNTEAFF.

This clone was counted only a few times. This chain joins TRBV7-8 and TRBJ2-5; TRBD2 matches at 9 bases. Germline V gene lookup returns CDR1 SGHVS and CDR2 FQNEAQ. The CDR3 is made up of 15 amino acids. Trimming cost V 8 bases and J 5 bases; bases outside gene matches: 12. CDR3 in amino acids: CASDRGTSSVETQYF. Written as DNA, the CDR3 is TGTGCCAGCGATCGAGGGACTAGCTCCGTCGAGACCCAGTACTTC.

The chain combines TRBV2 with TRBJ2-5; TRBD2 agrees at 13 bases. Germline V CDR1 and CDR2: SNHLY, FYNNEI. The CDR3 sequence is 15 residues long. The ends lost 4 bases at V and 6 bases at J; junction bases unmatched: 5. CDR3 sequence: CASSARTSGSKTQYF. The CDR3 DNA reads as TGTGCCAGCAGTGCACGGACTAGCGGGAGTAAGACCCAGTACTTC. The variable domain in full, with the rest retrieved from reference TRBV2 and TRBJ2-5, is EPEVTQTPSHQVTQMGQEVILRCVPISNHLYFYWYRQILGQKVEFLVSFYNNEISEKSEIFDDQFSVERPDGSNFTLKIRSTKLEDSAMYFCASSARTSGSKTQYFGPGTRLLVL.

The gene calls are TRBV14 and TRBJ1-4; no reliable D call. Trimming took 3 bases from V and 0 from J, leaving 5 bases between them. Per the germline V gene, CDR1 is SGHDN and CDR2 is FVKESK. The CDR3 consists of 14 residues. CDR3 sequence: CASSHTATNEKLFF. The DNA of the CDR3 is TGTGCCAGCAGCCACACGGCAACTAATGAAAAACTGTTTTTT.

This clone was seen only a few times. CDR3 residues: CASSERSPYGYTF. CDR3 nucleotide sequence: TGTGCCAGCAGTGAAAGGTCTCCTTATGGCTACACCTTC. This chain joins TRBV6-1 and TRBJ1-2; D gene ambiguous. CDR1 and CDR2 (germline): MNHNS, SASEGT. V lost 2 bases and J 5 bases, leaving 9 bases between the germline ends. The CDR3 extends over 13 amino acids.